This T cell receptor (beta chain) was recorded in a study of PD-1 blockade in classical Hodgkin lymphoma. Looking at the study overall: Intravenous delivery of nivolumab at 3 mg/kg to patients occurred every 2 weeks. Whole-study findings and limits: CD4+ TCR diversity, unlike CD8+, climbed significantly by C4D1. Diversity similar to that of newly diagnosed patients was seen at baseline in complete responders. Reported baseline diversity: healthy donors highest, relapsed/refractory patients lowest.

In this sample, this clone turned up once. Its matching antigen is unknown. Repertoires were generated with immunoSEQ multiplex PCR, while TCRdb's copy carries only in-frame clones and drops some. Of 80,000 to 100,000 clones listed, roughly 92% were seen once; the top ten hold 2.8%. Brentuximab vedotin exposure varied among the patients, all of whom had relapsed after autologous stem cell transplantation. Trimming took off 6 bases at V and 2 bases at J, with 11 bases between the two ends. The CDR3 covers 13 residues. CDR1 MDHEN and CDR2 SYDVKM come from the germline V gene. The chain links TRBV28 to TRBJ2-7; D is ambiguous. The source material was peripheral blood mononuclear cells (PBMCs), sampled at baseline. The TCR was taken from a human donor with classical Hodgkin lymphoma. CDR3 bases: TGTGCCAGCAGGTCAACAGCCACCTACGAGCAGTACTTC. It yields the protein CASRSTATYEQYF.